This TCR beta chain was found in a study of vaccination and CD4 T cells after COVID-19. Cultured CD4+ T cell DNA was sequenced using the Oncomine TCR Beta short-read assay. Each CDR3 protein is one row after TCRdb ran MiXCR on the PCR reads. This sample has 20,000 to 30,000 distinct CDR3 sequences, with 58% found just once. As for treatment: approximately 9-day PBMC culture with coronavirus spike peptide pools or control peptides (ViraFEST assay). Details on this clonotype: Its antigen is still unknown.

Germline lookup yields CDR1 SGHTA and CDR2 FQGNSA. CDR3 length: 14 amino acids. Unmatched junction bases numbered 4, after V lost 2 bases and J lost 5 bases. The V and J genes are TRBV7-2 and TRBJ1-1; 8 nucleotides align to TRBD1. The sequencing input was CD4+ T cells from blood, cultured in vitro. The receptor comes from a human donor who had recovered from COVID-19. The CDR3 DNA sequence: TGTGCCAGCAGCTTACAGGGGGCTCGGACTGAAGCTTTCTTT. It specifies CASSLQGARTEAFF.